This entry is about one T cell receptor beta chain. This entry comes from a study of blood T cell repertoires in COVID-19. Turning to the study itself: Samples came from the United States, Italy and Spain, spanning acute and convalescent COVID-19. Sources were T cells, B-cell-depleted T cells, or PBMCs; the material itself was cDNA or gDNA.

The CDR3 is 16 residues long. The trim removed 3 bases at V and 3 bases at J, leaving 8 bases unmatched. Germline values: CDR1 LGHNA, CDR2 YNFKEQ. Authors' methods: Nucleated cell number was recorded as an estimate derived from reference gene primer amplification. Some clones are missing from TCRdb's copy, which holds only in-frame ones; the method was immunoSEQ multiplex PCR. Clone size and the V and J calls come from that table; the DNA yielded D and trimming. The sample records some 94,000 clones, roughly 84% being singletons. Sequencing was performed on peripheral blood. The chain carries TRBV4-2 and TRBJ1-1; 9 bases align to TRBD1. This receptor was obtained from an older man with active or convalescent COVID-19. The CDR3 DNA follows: TGTGCCAGCAGCCACGTCGCAGGACAGGGGTACACTGAAGCTTTCTTT. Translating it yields CASSHVAGQGYTEAFF.